This T cell receptor beta chain originates from a study of memory CD4+ T cells and cytomegalovirus serostatus (dated by TCRdb to between 2019 and 2020). General notes on the study: A total of about 33 healthy Belgian adults, of whom 9 were CMV seropositive and 24 were CMV seronegative, were included in the cohort. To replicate a published TCR-based CMV serostatus classifier, the researchers sequenced the CD4+ memory TCRbeta repertoires of a Belgian cohort whose cytomegalovirus serostatus was known. General study outcomes and caveats: Among the 150 to 200 previously reported CMV-associated TCRbeta sequences, 67 showed up in the CD4+ memory repertoires, with each one found in between one and five individuals. Only CD4+CD45RO+ memory cells were sequenced, in contrast to the original study, in which naive and memory CD4+ and CD8+ populations were covered. A median bootstrapped AUC of almost 0.96 with a 95% CI of 0.76-1.00 was achieved on the Belgian cohort by the original-framework classifier. For CMV serostatus prediction, a median bootstrapped AUC of 0.95 was reached with the original framework, and a median bootstrapped AUC of 0.91 was reached with a US-trained random forest. The results were interpreted as suggesting that the CMV-associated TCR signature is largely present in the CD4+ memory repertoire.

Genomic DNA was extracted from sorted cells with the Quick-DNA Microprep Kit. TCRbeta DNA was amplified with the immunoSEQ hsTCRbeta kit following the manufacturer's protocol. TCRbeta libraries were sequenced on an Illumina MiSeq instrument. Per the original workflow: Following removal of out-of-frame sequences, roughly 2 million distinct TCRbeta sequences were retained, with an average of roughly 70,000 per individual. Each individual was scored using the number of 164 previously reported CMV-associated TCRbeta sequences that the individual carried and the total number of productive distinct TCRbeta sequences. A beta-binomial model was reimplemented in Python, and scikit-learn random forests with default parameters were trained on data from the US cohort. Classifier performance on the Belgian cohort was summarized as median AUC with percentile confidence intervals calculated over 10,000 bootstrap iterations. TCRdb's version of the immuneACCESS table is confined to in-frame rearrangements and falls short of the full clone set. An unresolved V gene accounts for under half of the shortfall where checked; the remainder is of unknown origin. The V and J calls and the clone size are those of that table, but D and trimming were determined from the DNA. The sample data list tens of thousands of clones, and about 73% of these were observed just once. Of the sample, under 3% is held by the ten largest clones.

The V end loses 4 bases and the J end loses 1 base, and a stretch of 6 bases separates them. As encoded in the germline V gene, CDR1 is SGHTS while CDR2 is YDEGEE. The CDR3 goes from the cysteine to the valine over 12 residues. Left in the record is the CDR3 DNA by itself, 36 bases read in frame from the first base. A FACSAria II was used to sort memory CD4+ T cells, defined as single viable CD3+CD4+CD8-CD45RO+ cells. CMV serostatus was assessed using a Roche Elecsys assay, by which serum IgG against CMV pp150, pp28, p38 and p52 was detected. Once the samples were thawed, total CD4+ T cells were enriched through positive selection using CD4 magnetic microbeads. Samples originated from another study that specifically interrogated the CD4+ T cell memory repertoire. Peripheral blood mononuclear cells were isolated and cryopreserved according to standard operating procedures, and serum was kept at -80 degrees C. CD3-PerCP (BW264/56), CD4-APC (RPA-T4), CD45RO-PE (UCHT1) and CD8-Pacific Orange (3B5) antibodies were used for staining, and non-viable cells were excluded with Sytox blue.

About this clone: The antigen this receptor binds is unknown. Base qualities are missing; no much larger clone stands one base away.

This receptor was obtained from an adult in good health and CMV-seropositive. The chain is encoded by TRBV5-8 joined to TRBJ2-7; the D gene cannot be named for sure. Sequenced: memory CD4+ T cells from blood. The nucleotides read TGTGCCAGCAGCCTTTATTCCTACGAGCAGTACGTC. Its translation is CASSLYSYEQYV.